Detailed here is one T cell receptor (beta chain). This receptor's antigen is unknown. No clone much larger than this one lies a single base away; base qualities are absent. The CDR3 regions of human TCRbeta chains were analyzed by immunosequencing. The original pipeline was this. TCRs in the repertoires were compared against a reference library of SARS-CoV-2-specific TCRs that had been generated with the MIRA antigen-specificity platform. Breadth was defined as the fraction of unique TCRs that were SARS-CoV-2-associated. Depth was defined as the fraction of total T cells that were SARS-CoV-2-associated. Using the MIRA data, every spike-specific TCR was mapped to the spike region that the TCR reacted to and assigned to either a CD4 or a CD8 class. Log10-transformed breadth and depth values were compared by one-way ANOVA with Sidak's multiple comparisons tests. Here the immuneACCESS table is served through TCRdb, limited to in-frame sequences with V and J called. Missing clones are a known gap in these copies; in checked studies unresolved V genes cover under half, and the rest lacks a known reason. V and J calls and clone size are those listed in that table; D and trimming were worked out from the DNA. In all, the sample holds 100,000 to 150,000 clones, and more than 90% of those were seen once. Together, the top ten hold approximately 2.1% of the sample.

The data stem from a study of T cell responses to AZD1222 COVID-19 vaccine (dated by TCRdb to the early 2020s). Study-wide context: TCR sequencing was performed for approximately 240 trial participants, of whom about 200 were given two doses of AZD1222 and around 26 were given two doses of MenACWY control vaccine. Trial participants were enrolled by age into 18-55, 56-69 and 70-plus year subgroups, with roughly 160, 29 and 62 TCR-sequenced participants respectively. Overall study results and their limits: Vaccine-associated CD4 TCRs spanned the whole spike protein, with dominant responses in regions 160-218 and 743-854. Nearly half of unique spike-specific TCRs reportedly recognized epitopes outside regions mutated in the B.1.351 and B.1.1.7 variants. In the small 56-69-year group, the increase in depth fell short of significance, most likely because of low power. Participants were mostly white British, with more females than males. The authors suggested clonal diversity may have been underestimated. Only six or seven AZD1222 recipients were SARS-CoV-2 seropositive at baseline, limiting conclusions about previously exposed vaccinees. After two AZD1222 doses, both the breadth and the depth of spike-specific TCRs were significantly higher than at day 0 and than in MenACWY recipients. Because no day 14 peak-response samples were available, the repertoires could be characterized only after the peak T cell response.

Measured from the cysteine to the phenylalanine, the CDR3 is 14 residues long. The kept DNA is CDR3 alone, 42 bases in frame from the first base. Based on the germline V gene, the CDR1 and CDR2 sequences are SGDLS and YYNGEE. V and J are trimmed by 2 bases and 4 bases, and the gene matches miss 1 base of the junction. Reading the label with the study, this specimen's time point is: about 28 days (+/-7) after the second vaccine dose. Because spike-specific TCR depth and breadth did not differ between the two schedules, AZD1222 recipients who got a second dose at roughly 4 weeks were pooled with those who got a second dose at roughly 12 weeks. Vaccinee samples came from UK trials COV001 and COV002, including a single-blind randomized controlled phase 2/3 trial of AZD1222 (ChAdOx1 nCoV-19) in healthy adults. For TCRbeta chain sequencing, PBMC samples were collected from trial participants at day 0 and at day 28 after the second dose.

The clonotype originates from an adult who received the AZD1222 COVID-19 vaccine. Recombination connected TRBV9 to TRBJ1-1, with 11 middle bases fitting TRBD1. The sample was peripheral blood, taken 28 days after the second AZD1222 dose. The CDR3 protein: CASSVGTGGTEAFF. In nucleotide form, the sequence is TGTGCCAGCAGCGTGGGGACAGGGGGCACTGAAGCTTTCTTT.